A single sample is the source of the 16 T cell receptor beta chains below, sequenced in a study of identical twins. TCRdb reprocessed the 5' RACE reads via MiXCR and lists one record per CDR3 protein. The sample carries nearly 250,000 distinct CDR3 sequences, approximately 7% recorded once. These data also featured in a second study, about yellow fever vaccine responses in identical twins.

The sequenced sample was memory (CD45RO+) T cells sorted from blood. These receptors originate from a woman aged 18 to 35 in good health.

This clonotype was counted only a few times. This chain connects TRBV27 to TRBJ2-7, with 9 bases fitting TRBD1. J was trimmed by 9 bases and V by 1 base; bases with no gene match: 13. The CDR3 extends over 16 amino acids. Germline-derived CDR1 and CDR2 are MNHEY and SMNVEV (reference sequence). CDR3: CASSLYPAGDRVGQYF. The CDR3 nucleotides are TGTGCCAGCAGTTTATATCCCGCCGGGGACAGGGTAGGGCAGTACTTC.

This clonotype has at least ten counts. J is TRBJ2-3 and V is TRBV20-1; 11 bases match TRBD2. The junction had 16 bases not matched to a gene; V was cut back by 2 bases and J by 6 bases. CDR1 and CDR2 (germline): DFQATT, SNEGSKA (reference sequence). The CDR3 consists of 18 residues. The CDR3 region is CSARLHMGRLAGMDTQYF. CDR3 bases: TGCAGTGCTAGACTCCACATGGGAAGACTAGCGGGGATGGATACGCAGTATTTT.

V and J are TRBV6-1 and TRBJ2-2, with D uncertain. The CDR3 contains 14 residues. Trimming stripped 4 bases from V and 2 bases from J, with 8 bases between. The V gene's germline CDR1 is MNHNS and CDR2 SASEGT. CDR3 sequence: CASSAQANTGELFF. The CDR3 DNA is TGTGCCAGCAGTGCCCAGGCTAACACCGGGGAGCTGTTTTTT.

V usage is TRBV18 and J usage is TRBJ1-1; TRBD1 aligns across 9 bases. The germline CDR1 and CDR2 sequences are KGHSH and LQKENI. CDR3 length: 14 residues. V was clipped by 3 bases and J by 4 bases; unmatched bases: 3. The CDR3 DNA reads TGTGCCAGCTCACCCGGACAGGGGATCACTGAAGCTTTCTTT. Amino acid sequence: CASSPGQGITEAFF.

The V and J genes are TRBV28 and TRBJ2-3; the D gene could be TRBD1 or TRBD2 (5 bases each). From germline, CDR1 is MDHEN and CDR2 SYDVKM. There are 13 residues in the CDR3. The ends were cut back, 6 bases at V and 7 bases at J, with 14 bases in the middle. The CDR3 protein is CASSQSGRNTQYF. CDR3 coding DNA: TGTGCCAGCAGCCAATCGGGGCGCAATACGCAGTATTTT.

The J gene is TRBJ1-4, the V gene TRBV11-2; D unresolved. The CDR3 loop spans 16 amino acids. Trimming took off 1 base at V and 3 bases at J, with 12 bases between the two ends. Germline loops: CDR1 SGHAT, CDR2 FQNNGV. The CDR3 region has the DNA TGTGCCAGCAGCTTAGGGATGCTGGGAGCTAATGAAAAACTGTTTTTT. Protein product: CASSLGMLGANEKLFF. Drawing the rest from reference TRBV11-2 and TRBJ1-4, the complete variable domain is EAGVAQSPRYKIIEKRQSVAFWCNPISGHATLYWYQQILGQGPKLLIQFQNNGVVDDSQLPKDRFSAERLKGVDSTLKIQPAKLEDSAVYLCASSLGMLGANEKLFFGSGTQLSVL.

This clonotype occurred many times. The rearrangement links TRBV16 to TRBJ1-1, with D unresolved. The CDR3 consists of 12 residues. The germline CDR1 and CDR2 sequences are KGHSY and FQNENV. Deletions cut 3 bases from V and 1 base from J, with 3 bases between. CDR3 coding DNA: TGTGCCAGCAGCCACAGGAACACTGAAGCTTTCTTT. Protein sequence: CASSHRNTEAFF.

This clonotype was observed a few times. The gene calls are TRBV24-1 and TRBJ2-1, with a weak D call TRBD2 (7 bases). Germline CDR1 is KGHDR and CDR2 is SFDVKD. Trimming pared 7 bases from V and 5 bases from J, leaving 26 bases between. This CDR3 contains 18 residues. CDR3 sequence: CATSPSPRGGFFDNEQFF. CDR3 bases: TGTGCCACCAGCCCAAGTCCCAGGGGAGGGTTTTTCGACAATGAGCAGTTCTTC.

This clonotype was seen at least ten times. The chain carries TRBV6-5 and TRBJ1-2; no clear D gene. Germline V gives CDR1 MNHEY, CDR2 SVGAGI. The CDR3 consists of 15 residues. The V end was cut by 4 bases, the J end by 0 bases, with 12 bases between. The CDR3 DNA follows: TGTGCCAGCAGTTCCCGGGTCAAGACTAACTATGGCTACACCTTC. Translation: CASSSRVKTNYGYTF.

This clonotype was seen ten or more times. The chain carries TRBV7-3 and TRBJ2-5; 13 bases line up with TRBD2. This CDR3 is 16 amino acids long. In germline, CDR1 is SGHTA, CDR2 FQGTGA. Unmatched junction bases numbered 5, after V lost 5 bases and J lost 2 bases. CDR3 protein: CASSLQGLAGQETQYF. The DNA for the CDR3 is TGTGCCAGCAGCCTACAGGGACTAGCGGGACAAGAGACCCAGTACTTC.

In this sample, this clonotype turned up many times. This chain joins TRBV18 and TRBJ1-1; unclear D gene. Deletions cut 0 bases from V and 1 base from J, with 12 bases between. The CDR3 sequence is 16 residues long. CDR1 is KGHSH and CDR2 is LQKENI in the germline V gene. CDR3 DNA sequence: TGTGCCAGCTCACCACCGACGAGCCCCCAGAACACTGAAGCTTTCTTT. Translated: CASSPPTSPQNTEAFF.

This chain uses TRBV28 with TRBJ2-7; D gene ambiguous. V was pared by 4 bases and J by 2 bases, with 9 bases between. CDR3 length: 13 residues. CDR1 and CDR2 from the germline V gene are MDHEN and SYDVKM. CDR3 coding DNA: TGTGCCAGCAGTTCCCTCGGAGCCTACGAGCAGTACGTC. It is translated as CASSSLGAYEQYV.

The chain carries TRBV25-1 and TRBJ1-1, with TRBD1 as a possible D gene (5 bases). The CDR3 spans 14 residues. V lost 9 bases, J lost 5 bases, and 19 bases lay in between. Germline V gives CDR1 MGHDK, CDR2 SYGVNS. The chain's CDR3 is CASTQAVGLTEAFF. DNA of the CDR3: TGTGCCAGTACCCAGGCAGTGGGGCTTACTGAAGCTTTCTTT.

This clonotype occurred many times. CDR3 amino acids: CASSFNQGMGYTF. Written as DNA, the CDR3 is TGTGCCAGCAGCTTCAACCAGGGCATGGGCTACACCTTC. The V gene is TRBV7-9, the J gene TRBJ1-2; tentatively, D is TRBD1 (5 bases). Trimming cost V 3 bases and J 8 bases, with 13 bases left between them. This CDR3 comprises 13 residues. The germline V gene encodes CDR1 SEHNR and CDR2 FQNEAQ (reference sequence).

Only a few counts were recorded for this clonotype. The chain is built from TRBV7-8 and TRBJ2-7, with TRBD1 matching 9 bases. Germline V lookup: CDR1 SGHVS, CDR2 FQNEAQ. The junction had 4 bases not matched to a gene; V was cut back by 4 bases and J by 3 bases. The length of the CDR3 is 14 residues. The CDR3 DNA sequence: TGTGCCAGCAGCTCCGGACAGGGGAGCTACGAGCAGTACTTC. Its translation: CASSSGQGSYEQYF. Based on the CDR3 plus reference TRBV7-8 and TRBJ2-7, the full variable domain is GAGVSQSPRYKVAKRGQDVALRCDPISGHVSLFWYQQALGQGPEFLTYFQNEAQLDKSGLPSDRFFAERPEGSVSTLKIQRTQQEDSAVYLCASSSGQGSYEQYFGPGTRLTVT.

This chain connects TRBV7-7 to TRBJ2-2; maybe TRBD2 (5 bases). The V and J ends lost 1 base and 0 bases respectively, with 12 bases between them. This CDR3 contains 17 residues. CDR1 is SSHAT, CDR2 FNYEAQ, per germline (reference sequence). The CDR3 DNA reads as TGTGCCAGCAGCTTAGGTCCAAGCGGAGCGAACACCGGGGAGCTGTTTTTT. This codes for CASSLGPSGANTGELFF.